These 17 T cell receptor beta chains share one sample of origin, sequenced in a study of cytomegalovirus exposure and HLA in healthy donors. 13 Jbeta primers and 60 Vbeta primers were used for the PCR. Only in-frame clones appear in the TCRdb table, and some are missing; sequencing was by immunoSEQ multiplex PCR. The sample lists about 110,000 clones, around 75% occurring once. Sequenced material: PBMCs. Source of these receptors: a young man in good health and CMV-seropositive.

The chain carries TRBV2 and TRBJ2-2; unclear D gene. The V and J ends lost 6 bases and 8 bases respectively, with 13 bases between them. The CDR3 is made up of 13 amino acids. CDR1 and CDR2 (germline): SNHLY, FYNNEI. This CDR3 is CASRSTPEGELFF. CDR3 coding DNA: TGTGCCAGCAGGTCGACCCCGGAGGGGGAGCTGTTTTTT.

The gene calls are TRBV19 and TRBJ1-1; D remains unclear. CDR1 LNHDA and CDR2 SQIVND come from the germline V gene (reference sequence). The CDR3 is 13 residues long. Trimming took off 8 bases at V and 6 bases at J, with 16 bases between the two ends. CDR3 bases: TGTGCCAGTGTTGGACGGGGAATATCTGAAGCTTTCTTT. Translating gives CASVGRGISEAFF.

This sequence joins TRBV4-3 and TRBJ1-4; D might be TRBD1 (6 bases). V lost 1 base and J lost 0, with 9 bases in between. There are 16 residues in the CDR3. The germline V gene has CDR1 LGHNA and CDR2 YSLEER. The CDR3 DNA sequence: TGCGCCAGCAGCCAAGCCAGGGGACCAACTAATGAAAAACTGTTTTTT. This encodes CASSQARGPTNEKLFF.

The CDR3, as DNA: TGTGCCAGCTCACTGACAGGGGGGTACAATGAGCAGTTCTTC. Translating it yields CASSLTGGYNEQFF. This chain links TRBV18 with TRBJ2-1; 9 nucleotides agree with TRBD1. The germline CDR1 and CDR2 sequences are KGHSH and LQKENI. The ends lost 4 bases at V and 4 bases at J; junction bases unmatched: 2. The CDR3 runs 14 residues.

As DNA, the CDR3 is TGTGCCAGCAGTTACTCAGGGGACAGACAGTTCTTC. Translating it yields CASSYSGDRQFF. The chain carries TRBV6-5 and TRBJ2-1; 7 bases fit TRBD1. The CDR3 length is 12 residues. Germline loops: CDR1 MNHEY, CDR2 SVGAGI. V was clipped by 0 bases and J by 13 bases; unmatched bases: 3.

Worth noting for this clone: The germline gene is not matched at one end of the junction; a read error may be the cause. Within the sample, other DNA sequences also encode this same CDR3. The chain is built from TRBV5-4 and TRBJ1-5; TRBD1 is a possible D gene (6 bases). Per germline, CDR1 SGHNT and CDR2 YYREEE (reference sequence). The CDR3 loop spans 15 amino acids. The CDR3 DNA follows: TGTGCGAGCAGCCAACAGGGTGGACCCAATCAGCCCCAGCATTTT. It translates to CASSQQGGPNQPQHF.

This chain's CDR3 is CSARDTNEQYF. CDR3 bases: TGCAGTGCTAGAGATACTAACGAGCAGTACTTC. This rearrangement joins TRBV20-1 to TRBJ2-7; D gene unclear. The germline gives CDR1 DFQATT, CDR2 SNEGSKA (reference sequence). Between the trimmed V and J ends, which lost 0 bases and 5 bases, there was a span of 5 bases. CDR3 length: 11 residues.

The rearrangement links TRBV11-2 to TRBJ1-1, with no clear D. V was shortened by 0 bases and J by 1 base, with 12 bases between the two germline ends. Germline CDR1 reads SGHAT; CDR2 reads FQNNGV. This CDR3 spans 16 amino acids. CDR3 nucleotide sequence: TGTGCCAGCAGCTTAGAGTTTGGCAGGTCGAACACTGAAGCTTTCTTT. It translates to CASSLEFGRSNTEAFF.

Turning to this clone: At the DNA level, this CDR3 is encoded by other sequences in the same sample as well. The genes are TRBV7-2 and TRBJ2-2; 9 positions match TRBD2. After removal of 6 bases from V and 6 bases from J, the junction contained 14 bases not matched to a gene. CDR3 length: 17 residues. CDR1 and CDR2 from the germline V gene are SGHTA and FQGNSA. The CDR3 DNA reads as TGTGCCAGCAGTCTAGCTGCGGGGGGGACGCTCCCCGGGGAGCTGTTTTTT. The encoded protein is CASSLAAGGTLPGELFF.

The CDR3 DNA reads as TGTGCCAGCAGCAGGGGGCCCTCCTATAATTCACCCCTCCACTTT. Encoded protein: CASSRGPSYNSPLHF. The chain carries TRBV6-1 and TRBJ1-6; TRBD1 agrees at 8 bases. Trimming took 6 bases from V and 0 from J; bases not matched to a gene: 1. This CDR3 contains 15 residues. The germline V gene encodes CDR1 MNHNS and CDR2 SASEGT.

The rearrangement uses TRBV2 and TRBJ2-3; D possibly corresponds to TRBD2 (6 bases). V dropped 8 bases and J dropped 1 base, with 16 bases sitting between them. The germline gives CDR1 SNHLY, CDR2 FYNNEI. CDR3 length: 15 residues. The CDR3 bases are TGTGCCAGCGAGCGGAGCGTAGCGGGCACAGATACGCAGTATTTT. Amino acid sequence: CASERSVAGTDTQYF.

The chain uses TRBV6-5 and TRBJ2-7; 8 nucleotides match TRBD1. Germline V gene lookup returns CDR1 MNHEY and CDR2 SVGAGI. CDR3 length: 16 amino acids. V shed 4 bases and J 3 bases; nucleotides not matched to a gene: 11. CDR3 sequence reads: CASSLGSGTGSYEQYF. The CDR3 DNA sequence: TGTGCCAGCAGTTTGGGCTCCGGGACAGGCAGCTACGAGCAGTACTTC.

The CDR3: CASSRRGDAVTEAFF. The CDR3 DNA reads TGTGCCAGTAGTCGTCGGGGGGATGCGGTCACTGAAGCTTTCTTT. V gene TRBV19 combines with J gene TRBJ1-1, with D perhaps matching TRBD1 (5 bases). The CDR3 contains 15 residues. Germline V gene sequence: CDR1 LNHDA, CDR2 SQIVND (reference sequence). Trimming removed 5 bases from V and 4 bases from J, with 17 bases in between.

V gene TRBV5-4 combines with J gene TRBJ1-6, with no clear D. CDR3 length: 11 residues. The germline V gene encodes CDR1 SGHNT and CDR2 YYREEE (reference sequence). The ends were cut back, 2 bases at V and 16 bases at J, with 10 bases in the middle. CDR3 protein: CASSFGELLHF. CDR3 DNA: TGTGCCAGCAGCTTCGGAGAACTACTCCACTTT.

This clone was detected a few times. The chain joins TRBV6-5 to TRBJ1-2, with 12 bases lining up with TRBD1. Germline CDR1 reads MNHEY; CDR2 reads SVGAGI. V trimming: 5 bases; J trimming: 8 bases; junction bases outside the gene matches: 9. CDR3 length: 15 amino acids. The CDR3 loop reads CASSNHRDRGRGYTF. The CDR3 coding sequence is TGTGCCAGCAGTAATCACCGGGACAGGGGGCGAGGCTACACCTTC.

The DNA of the CDR3 is TGTGCCAGCATGGCGGGAATTGGACCCTACGAGCAGTACTTC. This gives the protein CASMAGIGPYEQYF. The chain couples TRBV6-1 to TRBJ2-7; possible D gene TRBD2, 6 bases. CDR1 is MNHNS and CDR2 is SASEGT in the germline V gene. The CDR3 is 14 residues long. V lost 7 bases, J lost 2 bases, and 15 bases lay in between.

As regards this clone: In the same sample, other DNA sequences code for this CDR3. This chain connects TRBV7-2 to TRBJ1-2; 8 positions match TRBD1. CDR1 SGHTA and CDR2 FQGNSA come from the germline V gene. The CDR3 has 14 amino acids. The V segment lost 6 bases and the J segment 5 bases; nucleotides outside the gene matches: 8. The CDR3 protein is CASSPDRGGYGYTF. The CDR3, as DNA: TGTGCCAGCAGTCCTGACAGGGGCGGGTATGGCTACACCTTC.